This T cell receptor (beta chain) is from a study of technical replicates of blood from a handful of donors. Germline V CDR1 and CDR2: MDHEN, SYDVKM. V dropped 10 bases and J dropped 0 bases, with 16 bases sitting between them. The CDR3 is 15 residues long. Measured with immunoSEQ multiplex PCR; TCRdb has only the in-frame clones, and not every one. Among about 91,000 clones listed, around 90% were seen once. The clonotype originates from a human donor in good health. The chain recombines TRBV28 with TRBJ1-5; D uncertain. The specimen sequenced was T cells isolated from PBMCs. CDR3 DNA sequence: TGTGCCACCCTACCTGCGCTAAATAGCAATCAGCCCCAGCATTTT. Its protein product is CATLPALNSNQPQHF.